Each of the 30 T cell receptor beta chains below was sequenced from the same sample in a study of blood T cell repertoires in COVID-19. Assay used: immunoSEQ multiplex PCR; TCRdb lists only in-frame clones, some missing. The repertoire consists of some 260,000 clones, with around 84% occurring once and the leading ten covering roughly 4%. The material sequenced was PBMCs or T cells enriched from blood (not recorded which). These receptors were obtained from a man younger than 45 with acute COVID-19.

The rearrangement links TRBV6-4 to TRBJ2-6; 7 positions agree with TRBD1. Germline V lookup: CDR1 MRHNA, CDR2 SNTAGT. The CDR3 consists of 15 residues. After removal of 4 bases from V and 9 bases from J, the junction contained 9 bases not matched to a gene. CDR3 protein: CASSGRTGSGNVLTF. CDR3 coding DNA: TGTGCCAGCAGTGGCCGGACAGGTTCTGGCAACGTCCTGACTTTC.

J is TRBJ1-2 and V is TRBV12-3 or TRBV12-4; tentatively, D is TRBD1 (6 bases). This CDR3 has 13 residues. V lost 7 bases and J lost 4, with 13 bases in between. The DNA for the CDR3 is TGTGCCAGCAACCGACAGGCTGGCTATGGCTACACCTTC. It encodes CASNRQAGYGYTF.

V gene TRBV4-3 combines with J gene TRBJ1-1, with a possible D match to TRBD1 (5 bases). V shed 1 base and J shed 11 bases, with 11 bases lying between them. Germline loops: CDR1 LGHNA, CDR2 YSLEER. This CDR3 is 12 amino acids long. CDR3: CASSQVPGIAFF. As DNA, the CDR3 is TGCGCCAGCAGCCAAGTCCCAGGGATTGCTTTCTTT.

The chain carries TRBV9 and TRBJ1-2; perhaps TRBD1 as D (5 bases). Germline CDR1 reads SGDLS; CDR2 reads YYNGEE. V was trimmed by 3 bases and J by 4 bases, leaving 13 bases between them. The CDR3 covers 14 residues. The CDR3 DNA reads as TGTGCCAGCAGCGGCGGGATGGGGGGCTATGGCTACACCTTC. It is translated as CASSGGMGGYGYTF.

The V gene is TRBV5-1, the J gene TRBJ2-2, with D maybe TRBD2 (6 bases). The CDR3 totals 15 residues. Germline values: CDR1 SGHRS, CDR2 YFSETQ. The V gene lost 0 bases and the J gene lost 1 base, with 7 bases spanning the gap. The chain's CDR3 is CASSLDGGNTGELFF. The DNA of the CDR3 is TGCGCCAGCAGCTTGGACGGGGGGAACACCGGGGAGCTGTTTTTT.

In its sample, this clone was seen once. The chain employs TRBV14 and TRBJ2-7, with D possibly being TRBD2 (7 bases). Germline V gives CDR1 SGHDN, CDR2 FVKESK. Trimming stripped 4 bases from V and 1 base from J, with 14 bases between. The CDR3 totals 15 residues. This CDR3 reads CASSRGGAESYEQYV. The DNA for the CDR3 is TGTGCCAGCAGCCGTGGGGGGGCAGAGTCCTACGAGCAGTACGTC.

This chain joins TRBV6-1 and TRBJ2-3; TRBD2 matches 10 bases. Germline V gene sequence: CDR1 MNHNS, CDR2 SASEGT. The J segment lost 0 bases and the V segment lost 4 bases, leaving 4 bases of the junction unmatched. The length of the CDR3 is 16 residues. The CDR3 region has the DNA TGTGCCAGCAGTGCCCTAGCGGGAGATAGCACAGATACGCAGTATTTT. Translating it yields CASSALAGDSTDTQYF.

Notes on this clone: The identical CDR3 is also encoded by other nucleotide sequences in the sample. The chain has TRBV3-1 (or the pseudogene TRBV3-2) and TRBJ1-5; unclear D gene. Looked up from germline, CDR1 is LGHDT and CDR2 is YNNKEL (reference sequence). The CDR3 has 13 amino acids. V was pared by 3 bases and J by 4 bases, with 7 bases between. In DNA, the CDR3 is TGTGCCAGCAGCCAGAGTAGAAATCAGCCCCAGCATTTT. This sequence encodes CASSQSRNQPQHF.

The CDR3 region has the DNA TGTGCCAGCAGCTTAAGTATTGCGGCTATGAACACTGAAGCTTTCTTT. As protein: CASSLSIAAMNTEAFF. The chain carries TRBV7-2 and TRBJ1-1, with no clear D. This CDR3 has 16 residues. Germline V gene data show CDR1 as SGHTA and CDR2 as FQGNSA. Between the trimmed V and J ends, which lost 2 bases and 0 bases, there was a span of 13 bases.

The chain joins TRBV2 to TRBJ1-5; D may be TRBD1 (6 bases). CDR3 length: 15 amino acids. Germline CDR1 and CDR2: SNHLY and FYNNEI. Trimming took off 7 bases at V and 2 bases at J, with 15 bases between the two ends. The CDR3 protein is CASTYQGLGNQPQHF. The CDR3 DNA sequence: TGTGCCAGCACCTACCAGGGGTTAGGCAATCAGCCCCAGCATTTT.

The rearrangement joins TRBV6-5 to TRBJ2-7, with TRBD1 matching over 9 bases. V shed 5 bases and J 2 bases; nucleotides not matched to a gene: 4. This CDR3 has 14 amino acids. Per germline, CDR1 MNHEY and CDR2 SVGAGI. DNA for the CDR3: TGTGCCAGCAGTAAACGACAGGGGGCCTACGAGCAGTACGTC. Translated, it gives CASSKRQGAYEQYV.

This chain connects TRBV27 to TRBJ2-3; D is possibly TRBD2 (5 bases). This CDR3 is built from 17 residues. CDR1 and CDR2 (germline): MNHEY, SMNVEV (reference sequence). Trimming cost V 3 bases and J 2 bases, with 18 bases left between them. The chain's CDR3 is CASSFTQTGFFTDTQYF. In DNA, the CDR3 is TGTGCCAGCAGTTTCACCCAGACGGGATTCTTCACAGATACGCAGTATTTT.

V gene TRBV7-2 combines with J gene TRBJ1-2, with TRBD1 matching 7 bases. The J segment lost 5 bases and the V segment lost 3 bases, leaving 12 bases of the junction unmatched. Per germline, CDR1 SGHTA and CDR2 FQGNSA. The CDR3 contains 16 residues. CDR3 amino acids: CASSFHTSGGRYGYTF. CDR3 DNA sequence: TGTGCCAGCAGCTTTCACACTTCAGGGGGGCGTTATGGCTACACCTTC.

The genes are TRBV19 and TRBJ1-1, with D possibly matching TRBD1 (6 bases). Per germline, CDR1 LNHDA and CDR2 SQIVND (reference sequence). V gave up 4 bases and J gave up 0 bases, with 12 bases separating them. This CDR3 contains 15 residues. Here the CDR3 DNA reads TGTGCCAGTAGTACCGGACAGATTCTGAACACTGAAGCTTTCTTT. This gives the protein CASSTGQILNTEAFF.

The rearrangement links TRBV10-3 to TRBJ2-7; maybe TRBD2 (5 bases). Germline CDR1 and CDR2: ENHRY and SYGVKD. CDR3 length: 13 residues. With 10 bases removed from V and 6 bases from J, the gap between germline ends came to 19 bases. The CDR3 loop reads CATTSSGVSEQYV. The CDR3, as DNA: TGTGCCACCACCAGCTCCGGGGTCTCCGAGCAGTACGTC.

V and J are TRBV5-6 and TRBJ1-2, with 7 bases lining up with TRBD1. This CDR3 is 15 amino acids long. The germline V gene has CDR1 SGHDT and CDR2 YYEEEE. V shed 6 bases, J shed 1 base, and the junction held 9 bases outside the gene matches. This CDR3 is CASTPEGALNYGYTF. The CDR3 DNA is TGTGCCAGCACGCCGGAGGGGGCGCTTAACTATGGCTACACCTTC.

V usage is TRBV27 and J usage is TRBJ1-5; D is possibly TRBD1 (6 bases). V was clipped by 3 bases and J by 3 bases, with 12 bases between them. The CDR3 has 15 amino acids. Germline V lookup: CDR1 MNHEY, CDR2 SMNVEV (reference sequence). The CDR3 reads CASSFFRGANQPQHF. The CDR3 DNA reads as TGTGCCAGCAGTTTCTTCCGGGGGGCCAATCAGCCCCAGCATTTT.

This clone was observed a few times. The genes are TRBV29-1 and TRBJ2-1, with 13 positions matching TRBD2. The germline V gene encodes CDR1 SQVTM and CDR2 ANQGSEA. The CDR3 is 17 amino acids. The ends lost 5 bases at V and 4 bases at J; junction bases unmatched: 11. This CDR3 is CSVQGTGGLAGYNEQFF. For the CDR3, the DNA is TGCAGCGTTCAAGGGACAGGGGGACTAGCGGGGTACAATGAGCAGTTCTTC.

As concerns this clone: The junction departs from germline at one end; a sequencing error may be responsible. Written as DNA, the CDR3 is TGTGCCAGCAGCTTGGTGGACAGGCAGGGTGAAGCTTTCTTT. This codes for CASSLVDRQGEAFF. The gene calls are TRBV5-1 and TRBJ1-1, with 7 bases matching TRBD1. CDR1 is SGHRS and CDR2 is YFSETQ in the germline V gene. This CDR3 is built from 14 residues.

This chain joins TRBV7-6 and TRBJ1-1; 12 bases are shared with TRBD1. V gave up 4 bases and J gave up 4 bases; unmatched junction bases: 10. There are 17 residues in the CDR3. Per the germline V gene, CDR1 is SGHVS and CDR2 is FNYEAQ. CDR3 bases: TGTGCCAGCAGCTCCTCCGGGACAGGGGGCTTTGGCACTGAAGCTTTCTTT. As protein: CASSSSGTGGFGTEAFF.

The rearrangement joins TRBV5-1 to TRBJ1-3; D not resolved. The V gene's germline CDR1 is SGHRS and CDR2 YFSETQ. V was clipped by 4 bases and J by 0 bases, with 17 bases between them. The CDR3 is 17 residues long. CDR3 sequence: CASSLRSGLISGNTIYF. The CDR3 DNA reads TGCGCCAGCAGCCTTCGCAGTGGACTAATCTCTGGAAACACCATATATTTT.

J is TRBJ2-7 and V is TRBV5-4; 7 bases are shared with TRBD2. There are 15 residues in the CDR3. The ends lost 1 base at V and 6 bases at J; junction bases unmatched: 10. Germline V gene sequence: CDR1 SGHNT, CDR2 YYREEE (reference sequence). As DNA, the CDR3 is TGTGCCAGCAGCTTGTTCGACGAGACTAGCACCGAGCAGTACGTC. Residues: CASSLFDETSTEQYV.

A remark on this clone: This specimen includes other DNA sequences encoding the same CDR3. The chain recombines TRBV7-3 with TRBJ2-3, with TRBD2 matching 10 bases. Trimming cost V 2 bases and J 2 bases; bases outside gene matches: 4. CDR3 length: 16 residues. Per the germline V gene, CDR1 is SGHTA and CDR2 is FQGTGA. CDR3: CASSLLAGGSTDTQYF. Written as DNA, the CDR3 is TGTGCCAGCAGCTTATTAGCGGGAGGTTCCACAGATACGCAGTATTTT.

The gene calls are TRBV19 and TRBJ2-5; D call uncertain. V was clipped by 6 bases and J by 5 bases, with 13 bases between them. CDR3 length equals 13 residues. In germline, CDR1 is LNHDA, CDR2 SQIVND (reference sequence). This chain's CDR3 is CASRDLVGETQYF. The CDR3 bases are TGTGCCAGTAGGGATTTAGTGGGCGAGACCCAGTACTTC. Drawing the rest from reference TRBV19 and TRBJ2-5, the complete variable domain is DGGITQSPKYLFRKEGQNVTLSCEQNLNHDAMYWYRQDPGQGLRLIYYSQIVNDFQKGDIAEGYSVSREKKESFPLTVTSAQKNPTAFYLCASRDLVGETQYFGPGTRLLVL.

The gene calls are TRBV30 and TRBJ2-1; 10 nucleotides align to TRBD2. Unmatched junction bases numbered 10, after V lost 4 bases and J lost 7 bases. This CDR3 has 15 amino acids. Germline V CDR1 and CDR2: GTSNPN, SVGIG (reference sequence). CDR3 nucleotides: TGTGCCTGGACCCCCCTAGCGGGAGTAGGTAATGAGCAGTTCTTC. It specifies CAWTPLAGVGNEQFF.

This clone was observed a few times. The chain combines TRBV19 with TRBJ1-4, with 12 bases matching TRBD1. Germline CDR1 and CDR2: LNHDA and SQIVND (reference sequence). CDR3 length equals 15 residues. Trimming cost V 4 bases and J 10 bases; bases outside gene matches: 7. As DNA, the CDR3 is TGTGCCAGTAGTAACTCCGGGACAGGGGGCGGAAAACTGTTTTTT. This gives the protein CASSNSGTGGGKLFF.

V and J are TRBV6-6 and TRBJ2-1, with 11 bases fitting TRBD2. Trimming removed 6 bases from V and 7 bases from J; junction bases left unmatched: 5. This CDR3 is 14 amino acids long. In germline, CDR1 is MNHNY, CDR2 SVGAGI (reference sequence). CDR3 nucleotides: TGTGCCAGCAGACTAGCGGGAGAGGGGAATGAGCAGTTCTTC. It encodes CASRLAGEGNEQFF.

In DNA, the CDR3 is TGTGCCAGCAGCTTAGTAGTCACTACCGGGGAGCTGTTTTTT. This translates into CASSLVVTTGELFF. The chain has TRBV7-2 and TRBJ2-2; the D is unclear. Deletions cut 1 base from V and 5 bases from J, with 8 bases between. Germline CDR1 is SGHTA and CDR2 is FQGNSA. This CDR3 is built from 14 residues.

The J gene is TRBJ2-1, the V gene TRBV24-1, with 7 bases lining up with TRBD2. The trim removed 6 bases at V and 8 bases at J, leaving 18 bases unmatched. The CDR3 runs to 17 residues. The germline V gene encodes CDR1 KGHDR and CDR2 SFDVKD. The CDR3 DNA sequence: TGTGCCACCAGTTCCTGGGGGGGGACCCAACCCCCCCATGAGCAGTTCTTC. Its protein is CATSSWGGTQPPHEQFF.

The chain joins TRBV18 to TRBJ2-4; weak D call: TRBD1 (6 bases). The CDR3 runs 13 residues. Germline CDR1 and CDR2: KGHSH and LQKENI. CDR3: CDRVASSENIQYF. CDR3 coding DNA: TGTGACAGGGTTGCATCGTCAGAAAACATTCAGTACTTC.